This TCR beta chain originates from a study of post-analysis software for immune sequencing data. Study-level background: The disease courses spanned relapsing-remitting, secondary progressive and progressive-relapsing forms of multiple sclerosis. Findings and limits, study-wide: Elevated frequency relative to controls characterized several TRBV segments in patients, TRBV5-6, TRBV5-1 and TRBV20-1 among them. Strong co-clustering by F measure linked samples that shared a preparation batch. Patients with multiple sclerosis recorded significantly lower normalized Chao1 diversity than controls, the study found.

This clonotype was seen a few times. What it recognizes is unknown. CDR1 and CDR2 (germline): LGHNA, YSLEER. This CDR3 is built from 15 residues. The V gene lost 1 base and the J gene lost 0 bases, with 9 bases spanning the gap. Incorporated into the TCR beta cDNA libraries were unique molecular identifiers, which served to reduce PCR and sequencing biases. Researchers reported approximately 500,000 cDNA molecules coming from approximately 1 to 10 million T cells. One entry per CDR3 protein, called by TCRdb with MiXCR from the PCR reads. The table lists about 770,000 distinct CDR3 sequences, under 60% of them singletons.

J is TRBJ1-1 and V is TRBV4-3; no definite D call. The specimen sequenced was blood. The sequence came from a girl aged 10 to 17 with multiple sclerosis. Written as DNA, the CDR3 is TGCGCCAGCAGCCAAGTAGCGGGAATGAACACTGAAGCTTTCTTT. Translation gives CASSQVAGMNTEAFF.